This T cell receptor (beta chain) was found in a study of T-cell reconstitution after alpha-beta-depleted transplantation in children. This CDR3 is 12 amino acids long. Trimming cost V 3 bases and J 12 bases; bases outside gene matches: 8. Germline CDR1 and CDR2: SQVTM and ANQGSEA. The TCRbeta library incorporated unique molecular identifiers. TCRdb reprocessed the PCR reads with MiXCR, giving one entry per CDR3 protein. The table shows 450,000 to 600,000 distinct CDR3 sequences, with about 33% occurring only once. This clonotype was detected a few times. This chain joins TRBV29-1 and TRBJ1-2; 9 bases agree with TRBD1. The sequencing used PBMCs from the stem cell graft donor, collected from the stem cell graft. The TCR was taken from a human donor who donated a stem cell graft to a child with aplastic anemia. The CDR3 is CSVEPGQGRNTF. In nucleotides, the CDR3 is TGCAGCGTTGAGCCGGGACAGGGTCGGAACACCTTC.